This TCR beta chain was captured in a study of blood T cell repertoires in COVID-19. About the research overall: Donors in the United States, Italy and Spain gave samples during acute or convalescent COVID-19. T cells, B-cell-depleted T cells, or PBMCs provided the cDNA or gDNA that served as material.

The table lists this clone with many counts. The CDR3 has 15 residues. V shed 5 bases, J shed 8 bases, and the junction held 11 bases outside the gene matches. Germline V gene sequence: CDR1 SGHTA, CDR2 FQGNSA. TCRdb's table, derived via immunoSEQ multiplex PCR, lists solely in-frame clones and lacks some. The sample contains 95,000 to 150,000 clones, about 90% of which appear only once. This chain joins TRBV7-2 and TRBJ1-2, with TRBD1 identical over 10 bases. The TCR sequence derives from a woman aged 70-85 years with acute or convalescent COVID-19. Sequencing used peripheral blood. DNA of the CDR3: TGTGCCAGCAGCAAAAGTCCCGGGACAGGGGTCGGCTACACCTTC. It codes for CASSKSPGTGVGYTF.